Detailed here is one T cell receptor (beta chain). Its target antigen remains unknown. No qualities accompany the bases; no much larger clone lies one base away. V is trimmed back by 3 bases and J by 10 bases, and the junction contains 8 bases that no gene match accounts for. The CDR3 sequence holds 15 residues, the cysteine and phenylalanine included. The read is trimmed to its CDR3 DNA, 45 bases read in frame from base 1. CDR1 and CDR2, per the germline V gene, are SGDLS and YYNGEE. The time point tag for this specimen amounts to: baseline pretreatment blood. Interpreted using the paper, the treatment or condition label stands for: 15 Gy SBRT to primary tumor, nephrectomy 4 weeks later. To track tumor-enriched clonotypes, serial peripheral blood was sampled from radiation-treated patients at baseline and at 2 weeks and 4 weeks after SBRT. All patients had renal cell carcinoma with clear cell pathology. The QIAamp DNA Blood Mini Kit (Qiagen) was used to prepare genomic DNA for TCR sequencing. The analyses included only samples that passed all quality control checks.

TCR beta libraries were generated from genomic DNA with the immunoSEQ kit, following the manufacturer's recommendations. To prepare the libraries, a first multiplex PCR with proprietary primers was run, followed by a second PCR that added unique barcodes, and a bead cleanup was done after each round. A kit-provided positive control reaction and a negative control reaction were included in every sample batch. The final libraries underwent checking on an Agilent 4200 TapeStation D1000 ScreenTape, volumetric pooling, and quantification by qPCR. Sequencing was performed on an Illumina NextSeq500 with a MidOutput 150-cycle cartridge, and 156 Read1 and 15 Index1 cycles were run with kit custom primers. The pooled library was loaded at 0.95 to 1 pM with around 22% PhiX control spiked in. The authors' analysis ran thus. Vendor-processed data were analyzed in R, with a clonotype defined as all T cells sharing the same CDR3 nucleotide sequence. For clone abundance analyses, frequencies were normalized to the 10,000 most abundant clones in each sample. Public T cell clones, which averaged fewer than five per sample, were removed prior to analysis. A difference in abundance of at least 32-fold between compartments was used to define tumor-enriched and baseline blood-enriched clonotypes. A beta-binomial differential abundance model was used to identify clonotypes that were expanded or contracted between blood time points. The Baroni-Urbani and Buser coefficient was used to measure tumor-blood repertoire similarity, and groups were compared with two-tailed Wilcoxon tests in R. TCRdb holds this immuneACCESS table with in-frame rearrangements only. Some clones are missing; in checked studies, unresolved V genes explain under half, and the rest has no known cause. Clone size and the V and J calls come from that table; the DNA yielded D and trimming. This sample holds tens of thousands of clones; 78% were observed only once. The top ten constitute roughly 8% of the sample.

This sample is part of a study of radiation and T cells in renal cell carcinoma (dated by TCRdb to 2018 to 2021). The study in broad terms: The samples were obtained from a clinical trial, where primary renal cell carcinomas were treated with 15 Gy stereotactic body radiation therapy and then removed by nephrectomy 4 weeks afterward. A total of 4,016,671 unique CDR3 nucleotide sequences, encoding some 2,700,000 unique CDR3 amino acid sequences, were found across all 50 or so samples. TCR beta sequencing covered 53 samples in total, comprising around 26 tumors and roughly 27 peripheral blood samples.

General study outcomes and caveats: Because no pretreatment tumor biopsies were available, whether clonotypes were present in the tumor at baseline could not be determined. Blood repertoire dynamics were not followed beyond 4 weeks after treatment. An increase in top tumor clonotypes in blood was observed from baseline to 2 weeks post-radiation, followed by contraction by 4 weeks, which was taken to suggest transient expansion of tumor-resident clones. Because the trial had a single-armed design, the trial could not examine how radiation dose or scheduling affected the TCR repertoire.

This sample comprised blood, obtained from a patient whose treatment included radiotherapy and nephrectomy. This sequence was found in a man between 60 and 75 years old with renal cell carcinoma. The chain joins TRBV9 to TRBJ1-4, with 11 bases aligning to TRBD1. The DNA sequence follows: TGTGCCAGCAGCGCCGGACAGGGGGCGCAGGTAAAACTGTTTTTT. Translated, this is CASSAGQGAQVKLFF.